This TCR beta chain was identified in a study of blood T cell repertoires in COVID-19. Study information: Sample material is recorded as cDNA or gDNA derived from T cells, B-cell-depleted T cells, or PBMCs.

Between the trimmed V and J ends, which lost 5 bases and 2 bases, there was a span of 13 bases. Germline CDR1 and CDR2: GTSNPN and SVGIG (reference sequence). The length of the CDR3 is 13 residues. In the source study's methods: Amplifying reference gene primers gave estimates of nucleated cell counts. The method was immunoSEQ multiplex PCR; TCRdb's version includes in-frame clones alone and lacks a portion of them. V, J and clone size are those of that table, while D and trimming were read from the DNA. In the table there are 250,000 or so clones, roughly four fifths of which are singletons. Clinical histories supplied by participants themselves formed the basis of cohort assignment. A case of COVID-19 had been met by exposed participants within 2 weeks before study entry.

The V call is TRBV30, the J call TRBJ2-7; D is possibly TRBD1 (6 bases). The clonotype originates from a woman aged 35 to 49 who had been exposed to COVID-19. What was sequenced was PBMCs or T cells enriched from blood (not recorded which). CDR3 protein: CAWAPGTTYEQYF. DNA for the CDR3: TGTGCCTGGGCGCCCGGGACAACCTACGAGCAGTACTTC.